The rows below give T cell receptor beta chains drawn from one sample of a study of blood T cells in healthy people across ages. TCRdb re-called the 5' RACE reads with MiXCR, one entry per CDR3 protein. The table includes about 1.5 million distinct CDR3 sequences, 40% to 45% detected once. The sample taken for sequencing was blood. The receptor source for this set is a woman aged 18-35 years in good health. Each CDR3 is given with its conserved first and last residue. Clone size is shown for a subset of rows, as once, few, many or a class of expanded clone.

few | TRBJ1-5 | TRBV3-1 | CASSPVGVGQPQHF
NA | TRBJ2-7 | TRBV29-1 | CSVSRRGRNEQYF
NA | TRBJ1-2 | TRBV20-1 | CSAILYYGTGYFGYTF
NA | TRBJ2-3 | TRBV20-1 | CSARPSTRTDTQYF
few | TRBJ1-2 | TRBV20-1 | CSASGGGGRLDYGYTF
NA | TRBJ2-5 | TRBV28 | CASSEISGRAYNEQYF
once | TRBJ2-5 | TRBV3-1 | CASRPRSSGDNRGETQYF
few | TRBJ2-1 | TRBV11-3 | CASSRAGTGYYNEQFF
NA | TRBJ1-4 | TRBV27 | CASRHQGDANEKLFF
NA | NA | TRBV28 | CASSFSPGQGAKSSYNEQYF
few | TRBJ2-7 | TRBV3-1 | CASSQEGQITYEQYF
NA | TRBJ2-7 | TRBV5-1 | CASSSWTSGRWSYEQYF
NA | TRBJ2-7 | TRBV7-9 | CASSLLAGDGEQYF
few | TRBJ2-1 | TRBV12-3/TRBV12-4 | CASSLFGQEQFF
once | TRBJ1-5 | TRBV12-3/TRBV12-4 | CASSWGTAEGPQHF
NA | TRBJ1-4 | TRBV7-4 | CASSYSGTGRFGEKLFF
NA | TRBJ2-3 | TRBV20-1 | CSVGTSGSLSTDTQYF